This T cell receptor (beta chain) came from a study of OX40 agonist ivuxolimab in advanced cancers. Study-wide context: The costimulatory receptor OX40 (CD134) was targeted by ivuxolimab, a fully human IgG2 agonistic monoclonal antibody. Intravenous ivuxolimab was administered to patients every 2 weeks at six dose levels: 0.01, 0.1, 0.3, 1.5, 3 and 10 mg/kg. Of the roughly 54 dose-escalation patients, hepatocellular carcinoma was present in about 19, melanoma in approximately 15, renal cell carcinoma in 9 and head and neck cancer in 9. In the dose-escalation cohort, 82.7% of patients were male, and the mean age was about 55 years, with a range of about 20 to 90. Patients were allowed to have had prior anti-PD-1, anti-PD-L1 or anti-CTLA-4 therapy, and approximately 40% of the dose-escalation patients had been treated with checkpoint inhibitors. Partial responses occurred in three dose-escalation patients, of whom one had hepatocellular carcinoma and two had cutaneous melanoma. The point of sequencing TCRbeta in the periphery was to test whether ivuxolimab changed TCR sequence diversity and drove clonal T-cell expansion. The monotherapy dose-escalation portion (N of about 50 patients) of the phase I ivuxolimab trial is reported in the paper.

Genomic DNA was isolated from the sorted cells so that the TCRbeta CDR3 region could be sequenced. TCRbeta CDR3 regions were sequenced using the immunoSEQ Assay. TCRdb mirrors the immuneACCESS table, restricted to in-frame sequences. Some clones are absent from its copies; in checked studies, under half trace to an unresolved V gene, and the reason for the others is unknown. Recorded for this sample are under 85,000 clones; 80% to 90% of them occurred a single time. Of the sample, roughly 0.23% is held by the ten largest clones. Results and caveats for the whole study, not just this receptor: Low levels of normalized T-cell clonal expansion were also shown by some nonresponding patients. At doses of 0.1 to 3.0 mg/kg, clonal expansion of both CD4+ and CD8+ T cells in blood was seen between baseline and week 6. Which antigens the clonally expanded peripheral T cells were specific for was not determined. In the 0.1-3.0 mg/kg groups, partial responders were among the patients with the lowest normalized peripheral clonal expansion, particularly in CD8+ T cells. After ivuxolimab, CD8+ T cells had more expanded clones than CD4+ T cells on average.

The trial excluded patients who had a history of autoimmune disease or were on systemic immunosuppression. Peripheral blood for TCR sequencing was collected from all dose cohorts at baseline, on cycle 4 day 1, and on cycle 7 day 1. The samples were taken from a phase I, first-in-human, multicenter, open-label dose-escalation trial of ivuxolimab. The trial enrolled adults with locally advanced or metastatic head and neck squamous cell, hepatocellular, melanoma or renal cell carcinoma. Before TCR sequencing, CD4+ T cells and CD8+ T cells from peripheral blood were sorted into separate populations. A word on this clone: The antigen it recognizes is unknown. One base away there is no much larger clone; base qualities are not given.

Reading the germline V gene gives CDR1 SGHDT and CDR2 YYEEEE. The CDR3 holds 15 amino acids from the cysteine to the phenylalanine. The sequence is cut down to CDR3 DNA, 45 bases in frame from base 1. V loses 4 bases, J loses 2 bases, and the germline ends lie 15 bases apart. The sequence derives from an adult with an advanced solid tumor such as melanoma, head and neck, liver or kidney cancer. Recombination joined TRBV5-6 with TRBJ2-5; the D gene assignment is perhaps TRBD1 or TRBD2, with each matching 5 bases. This specimen consisted of CD4+ or CD8+ T cells sorted from blood, obtained in a trial of the OX40 agonist ivuxolimab. The nucleotide sequence is TGTGCCAGCAGCCCACGGCGGTGGGGGCAAGAGACCCAGTACTTC. Its protein product is CASSPRRWGQETQYF.